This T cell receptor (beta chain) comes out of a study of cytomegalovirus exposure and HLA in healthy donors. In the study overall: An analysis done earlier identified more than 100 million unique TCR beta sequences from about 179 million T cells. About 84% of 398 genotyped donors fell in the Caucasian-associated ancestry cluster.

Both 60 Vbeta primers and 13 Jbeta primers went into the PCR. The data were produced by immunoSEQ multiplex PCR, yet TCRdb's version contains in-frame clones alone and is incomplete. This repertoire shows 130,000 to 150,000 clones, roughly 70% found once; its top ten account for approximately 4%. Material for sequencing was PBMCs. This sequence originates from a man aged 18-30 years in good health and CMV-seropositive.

The CDR3 here is CSVGGRNEQYF. The DNA for the CDR3 is TGCAGCGTCGGGGGGCGGAACGAGCAGTACTTC. The chain employs TRBV29-1 and TRBJ2-7; TRBD2 might be the D (7 bases). The CDR3 contains 11 residues. CDR1 is SQVTM and CDR2 is ANQGSEA in the germline V gene. The V gene lost 6 bases and the J gene lost 5 bases, with 11 bases spanning the gap.